These T cell receptor beta chains were read from a single sample in a study of human thymus T cells. The repertoire was sequenced with immunoSEQ multiplex PCR; TCRdb's copy has only in-frame clones and lacks some. The table shows around 120,000 clones, with around 94% occurring only once. The sequenced sample was thymus tissue. Receptor source: a boy less than two years old with a congenital heart defect but otherwise immunologically healthy. CDR3s include the opening cysteine and the closing phenylalanine or tryptophan. Fields, in order: CDR3 protein, CDR3 DNA, V gene, J gene, clone size, D gene. A D gene is named only where the DNA matches it firmly. Size is omitted from some rows. Given values are once, few, many or a class for expanded clones.

CASSRGPNFRSSYEQYF,TGTGCCAGCAGCCGTGGGCCCAACTTTCGAAGCTCCTACGAGCAGTACTTC,TRBV7-2,TRBJ2-7,-,-
CASSEKGGPHEQYF,TGCGCCAGCAGCGAGAAAGGGGGGCCCCACGAGCAGTACTTC,TRBV5-1,TRBJ2-7,-,-
CASSLRGRLNSPLHF,TGTGCCAGCAGCCTCCGAGGACGGCTTAATTCACCCCTCCACTTT,TRBV14,TRBJ1-6,-,-
CASSGEQGANDEQYF,TGTGCCAGCAGCGGAGAACAGGGAGCGAACGACGAGCAGTACTTC,TRBV2,TRBJ2-7,-,-
CASRPRYQETQYF,TGTGCCAGCAGGCCAAGGTACCAAGAGACCCAGTACTTC,TRBV11-2,TRBJ2-5,-,-
CASSQQLYQGQDNEQFF,TGCGCCAGCAGCCAACAGTTGTATCAGGGGCAAGACAATGAGCAGTTCTTC,TRBV4-3,TRBJ2-1,once,-
CASSQDNGRGATNEKLFF,TGTGCCAGCAGCCAAGATAACGGTCGCGGGGCAACTAATGAAAAACTGTTTTTT,TRBV4-2,TRBJ1-4,-,-
CASSFLGNQPQHF,TGTGCCAGCAGTTTTCTGGGCAATCAGCCCCAGCATTTT,TRBV28,TRBJ1-5,-,-
CASSPPKARGYTF,TGTGCCAGCTCACCACCTAAGGCGCGGGGCTACACCTTC,TRBV18,TRBJ1-2,-,-
CSVEGGAYGYTF,TGCAGCGTTGAGGGGGGTGCCTATGGCTACACCTTC,TRBV29-1,TRBJ1-2,-,-
CASSIRGQQYSNQPQHF,TGTGCCAGTAGTATCCGTGGACAGCAATATAGCAATCAGCCCCAGCATTTT,TRBV19,TRBJ1-5,-,-
CSAREWDVQYF,TGCAGTGCTAGAGAGTGGGATGTGCAGTACTTC,TRBV20-1,TRBJ2-7,-,-
CATSTEGQSTEAFF,TGTGCCACCAGCACGGAGGGGCAGTCCACTGAAGCTTTCTTT,TRBV15,TRBJ1-1,-,-
CATDPGDPYEQYF,TGTGCCACCGACCCGGGGGACCCCTACGAGCAGTACTTC,TRBV6-1,TRBJ2-7,-,-
CAWSAGDNQPQHF,TGTGCCTGGAGTGCCGGCGATAATCAGCCCCAGCATTTT,TRBV30,TRBJ1-5,few,-
CASSIQGELDYGYTF,TGTGCCAGTAGTATTCAGGGGGAGTTGGACTATGGCTACACCTTC,TRBV19,TRBJ1-2,-,TRBD1
CASRRVVNYGYTF,TGTGCCAGCAGGAGGGTTGTTAACTATGGCTACACCTTC,TRBV5-8,TRBJ1-2,-,-
CASSFLGGETQYF,TGTGCCAGCAGTTTCCTAGGGGGAGAGACCCAGTACTTC,TRBV27,TRBJ2-5,-,-
CASRRATDTQYF,TGTGCCAGCCGCAGGGCCACAGATACGCAGTATTTT,TRBV6-6,TRBJ2-3,-,-